The 23 T cell receptor beta chains below were found in one sample sequenced in a study of T cell changes during pregnancy in multiple sclerosis. The method was immunoSEQ multiplex PCR; TCRdb's version includes in-frame clones alone and lacks a portion of them. In the table there are around 130,000 clones, approximately 93% of which are singletons. Material: peripheral blood, obtained before pregnancy. The receptors stem from a female donor with multiple sclerosis, enrolled in a pregnancy study.

This clone showed up just a few times. The rearrangement links TRBV7-6 to TRBJ1-5; D possibly corresponds to TRBD1 (5 bases). CDR1 SGHVS and CDR2 FNYEAQ come from the germline V gene. Trimming pared 5 bases from V and 2 bases from J, leaving 25 bases between. The CDR3 sequence is 19 residues long. Written as DNA, the CDR3 is TGTGCCAGCAGCGCCCGGGCGGGGGGAAGAGGTAGTGGCAATCAGCCCCAGCATTTT. As protein: CASSARAGGRGSGNQPQHF.

In DNA, the CDR3 is TGTGCCAGCAGCGTAGGACAGACAACTAATGAAAAACTGTTTTTT. Its protein is CASSVGQTTNEKLFF. The chain is built from TRBV9 and TRBJ1-4, with D perhaps TRBD1 (5 bases). This CDR3 is built from 15 residues. Germline CDR1 and CDR2: SGDLS and YYNGEE. With 0 bases removed from V and 0 bases from J, the gap between germline ends came to 6 bases. Filled out from reference TRBV9 and TRBJ1-4, the complete variable domain reads DSGVTQTPKHLITATGQRVTLRCSPRSGDLSVYWYQQSLDQGLQFLIQYYNGEERAKGNILERFSAQQFPDLHSELNLSSLELGDSALYFCASSVGQTTNEKLFFGSGTQLSVL.

The rearrangement links TRBV5-6 to TRBJ2-3, with D perhaps matching TRBD1 (6 bases). Germline CDR1 SGHDT, CDR2 YYEEEE. V was pared by 4 bases and J by 2 bases, with 8 bases between. The CDR3 has 13 residues. The CDR3 coding sequence is TGTGCCAGCAGCCGGGACAACACAGATACGCAGTATTTT. This gives the protein CASSRDNTDTQYF.

The sample holds a few counts of this clone. This chain connects TRBV9 to TRBJ1-2, with D uncertain. Trimming removed 0 bases at V and 1 base at J, with 7 bases between. The CDR3 is 14 residues long. CDR1 is SGDLS and CDR2 is YYNGEE in the germline V gene. This CDR3 is CASSVGRLNYGYTF. CDR3 DNA sequence: TGTGCCAGCAGCGTAGGTCGTCTTAACTATGGCTACACCTTC.

The V call is TRBV6-1, the J call TRBJ1-5; D remains ambiguous. The V gene lost 4 bases and the J gene lost 5 bases, with 12 bases spanning the gap. Germline V gene lookup returns CDR1 MNHNS and CDR2 SASEGT. The CDR3 runs to 14 residues. The CDR3 nucleotides are TGTGCCAGCAGTGGGTTGGTGGCCTATCAGCCCCAGCATTTT. Amino acid sequence: CASSGLVAYQPQHF.

This chain joins TRBV7-9 and TRBJ2-5; TRBD2 agrees at 7 bases. Germline assignment: CDR1 SEHNR and CDR2 FQNEAQ (reference sequence). The CDR3 spans 12 residues. The ends lost 8 bases at V and 1 base at J; junction bases unmatched: 1. The CDR3, as DNA: TGTGCCAGCGCGGGGGTCCAAGAGACCCAGTACTTC. This encodes CASAGVQETQYF.

This clone was seen only once. The rearrangement joins TRBV11-2 to TRBJ2-2, with D possibly matching TRBD2 (7 bases). Germline-derived CDR1 and CDR2 are SGHAT and FQNNGV. V dropped 5 bases and J dropped 2 bases, with 18 bases sitting between them. The CDR3 loop spans 17 amino acids. The DNA of the CDR3 is TGTGCCAGCAGCCCCGGGCGGGGGACACTAAACACCGGGGAGCTGTTTTTT. It yields the protein CASSPGRGTLNTGELFF.

The V call is TRBV9, the J call TRBJ2-1; 10 bases line up with TRBD2. Germline V gene data show CDR1 as SGDLS and CDR2 as YYNGEE. Unmatched junction bases numbered 5, after V lost 3 bases and J lost 2 bases. The CDR3 is made up of 16 amino acids. CDR3 region: CASSGGSGGTYNEQFF. Written as DNA, the CDR3 is TGTGCCAGCAGCGGGGGTAGCGGGGGGACCTACAATGAGCAGTTCTTC.

The rearrangement uses TRBV19 and TRBJ1-5, with D unclear. Germline CDR1 reads LNHDA; CDR2 reads SQIVND (reference sequence). CDR3 length: 10 amino acids. The germline V and J ends were trimmed by 9 bases and 9 bases, with 9 bases remaining between them. In DNA form, the CDR3 reads TGTGCCAGAAACTTCTCGCCCCAGCATTTT. This gives the protein CARNFSPQHF.

This clone appeared a single time. The chain links TRBV30 to TRBJ1-5; 7 nucleotides agree with TRBD1. The CDR3 covers 13 residues. Germline trimming cut 0 bases from V and 6 bases from J; bases unmatched to any gene: 2. The germline gives CDR1 GTSNPN, CDR2 SVGIG (reference sequence). The CDR3 loop reads CAWSVGGGQPQHF. CDR3 bases: TGTGCCTGGAGTGTAGGGGGCGGTCAGCCCCAGCATTTT.

The genes are TRBV7-6 and TRBJ2-1; perhaps TRBD1 as D (5 bases). Trimming took off 1 base at V and 7 bases at J, with 14 bases between the two ends. Germline CDR1 and CDR2: SGHVS and FNYEAQ. The CDR3 is 15 residues long. CDR3 residues: CASSLGAGIKNEQFF. The CDR3 region has the DNA TGTGCCAGCAGCTTAGGGGCAGGGATAAAGAATGAGCAGTTCTTC.

The chain joins TRBV12-5 to TRBJ1-1; 9 bases align to TRBD1. The CDR3 is made up of 16 amino acids. Germline values: CDR1 LGHNT, CDR2 FRNRAP. Losses at the gene ends were 1 base for V and 3 bases for J; bases not matched to a gene: 6. In nucleotides, the CDR3 is TGTGCTAGTGGTTTGGCATCACAGGGGGCGTACACTGAAGCTTTCTTT. This sequence encodes CASGLASQGAYTEAFF.

The chain carries TRBV7-8 and TRBJ2-3; D is perhaps TRBD2 (6 bases). With 1 base removed from V and 0 bases from J, the gap between germline ends came to 20 bases. This CDR3 comprises 19 residues. The germline gives CDR1 SGHVS, CDR2 FQNEAQ. This CDR3 reads CASSLGTRGSYSSTDTQYF. Here the CDR3 DNA reads TGTGCCAGCAGCTTAGGAACCCGGGGGAGCTACTCTAGCACAGATACGCAGTATTTT.

The chain links TRBV7-3 to TRBJ1-1, with 8 bases identical to TRBD1. J lost 4 bases, V lost 4 bases, and 5 bases had no gene match. Looked up from germline, CDR1 is SGHTA and CDR2 is FQGTGA. The CDR3 covers 14 residues. The CDR3 loop is CASSSATGGTEAFF. The CDR3 nucleotides are TGTGCCAGCAGCTCGGCAACAGGGGGCACTGAAGCTTTCTTT. The full variable domain, its missing parts supplied by reference TRBV7-3 and TRBJ1-1, is GAGVSQTPSNKVTEKGKYVELRCDPISGHTALYWYRQSLGQGPEFLIYFQGTGAADDSGLPNDRFFAVRPEGSVSTLKIQRTERGDSAVYLCASSSATGGTEAFFGQGTRLTVV.

The chain recombines TRBV14 with TRBJ2-7, with 7 bases aligning to TRBD2. This CDR3 is built from 16 residues. Per germline, CDR1 SGHDN and CDR2 FVKESK. J gave up 2 bases and V 1 base, and 8 bases lay outside the gene matches. DNA for the CDR3: TGTGCCAGCAGCCAAGGGGCTAGCGGTAAAACCTACGAGCAGTACTTC. Protein: CASSQGASGKTYEQYF.

The table lists this clone with a count of one. The rearrangement links TRBV4-1 to TRBJ1-5; 7 bases align to TRBD1. This CDR3 has 18 amino acids. J lost 2 bases, V lost 0 bases, and 10 bases had no gene match. Germline CDR1 is MGHRA and CDR2 is YSYEKL. The CDR3 spells CASSQDRNRDSGNQPQHF. The CDR3, as DNA: TGCGCCAGCAGCCAAGATAGGAACCGGGACAGCGGCAATCAGCCCCAGCATTTT.

The gene calls are TRBV14 and TRBJ1-2; D call uncertain. Germline V lookup: CDR1 SGHDN, CDR2 FVKESK. The CDR3 sequence is 15 residues long. V shed 4 bases and J shed 4 bases, with 16 bases lying between them. The CDR3 reads CASSLQSNSLYGYTF. The DNA of the CDR3 is TGTGCCAGCAGCCTCCAGTCAAATTCCCTCTATGGCTACACCTTC. Full variable domain (missing parts from reference TRBV14 and TRBJ1-2): EAGVTQFPSHSVIEKGQTVTLRCDPISGHDNLYWYRRVMGKEIKFLLHFVKESKQDESGMPNNRFLAERTGGTYSTLKVQPAELEDSGVYFCASSLQSNSLYGYTFGSGTRLTVV.

The V gene is TRBV11-3, the J gene TRBJ1-1; 7 bases are shared with TRBD1. This CDR3 is built from 13 residues. Germline lookup yields CDR1 SGHNT and CDR2 YENEEA. The junction had 10 bases not matched to a gene; V was cut back by 5 bases and J by 10 bases. DNA for the CDR3: TGTGCCAGCAGCCGTACAGGGGCGGAGGGAGCTTTCTTT. The encoded protein is CASSRTGAEGAFF.

The genes are TRBV18 and TRBJ1-5, with TRBD1 identical over 11 bases. The CDR3 has 16 residues. Germline loops: CDR1 KGHSH, CDR2 LQKENI. Trimming cost V 6 bases and J 4 bases; bases outside gene matches: 8. In DNA, the CDR3 is TGTGCCAGCTCCCGAGGGACAGGGGGAAGGAATCAGCCCCAGCATTTT. It is translated as CASSRGTGGRNQPQHF.

J is TRBJ1-5 and V is TRBV29-1; tentatively, D is TRBD1 (5 bases). The CDR3 totals 12 residues. Trimming stripped 8 bases from V and 10 bases from J, with 18 bases between. From germline, CDR1 is SQVTM and CDR2 ANQGSEA. CDR3 region: CSYGEGEDPQHF. In nucleotides, the CDR3 is TGCAGCTATGGGGAAGGGGAGGACCCCCAGCATTTT. The full variable domain, in which reference TRBV29-1 and TRBJ1-5 provide the parts outside the CDR3, is SAVISQKPSRDICQRGTSLTIQCQVDSQVTMMFWYRQQPGQSLTLIATANQGSEATYESGFVIDKFPISRPNLTFSTLTVSNMSPEDSSIYLCSYGEGEDPQHFGDGTRLSIL.

This chain connects TRBV6-1 to TRBJ2-7, with TRBD2 as a possible D gene (5 bases). CDR1 and CDR2 (germline): MNHNS, SASEGT. V lost 5 bases, J lost 2 bases, and 10 bases lay in between. The CDR3 sequence is 13 residues long. The CDR3 DNA sequence: TGTGCCAGCAGTTTGGGAGTAACCTACGAGCAGTACTTC. Its translation: CASSLGVTYEQYF.

This clone was detected only once. V and J are TRBV5-1 and TRBJ2-4, with a tentative D call TRBD2 (6 bases). The CDR3 contains 18 residues. The V and J ends lost 3 bases and 0 bases respectively, with 19 bases between them. Germline V gene lookup returns CDR1 SGHRS and CDR2 YFSETQ. This CDR3 reads CASSSTLPGLQAKNIQYF. DNA for the CDR3: TGCGCCAGCAGCTCAACCCTGCCGGGACTCCAAGCCAAAAACATTCAGTACTTC.

The CDR3 DNA sequence: TGTGCCAGCAGTTACTATGGGGGCGCGAACACTGAAGCTTTCTTT. Protein: CASSYYGGANTEAFF. The V call is TRBV6-5, the J call TRBJ1-1; maybe TRBD1 (6 bases). V lost 1 base and J lost 1, with 10 bases in between. The germline V gene has CDR1 MNHEY and CDR2 SVGAGI. The CDR3 is made up of 15 amino acids.